The 7 T cell receptor beta chains in this list originate from one sample, sequenced in a study of identical twins. Each CDR3 protein gets one entry after TCRdb re-called the 5' RACE reads with MiXCR. Among under 1 million distinct CDR3 sequences listed, roughly 12% were seen once. These records were also assigned to another study, of yellow fever vaccine responses in identical twins.

The source material was PBMCs. The receptors originated from a woman aged 18-35 years in good health.

This clonotype was detected only a few times. This chain links TRBV5-1 with TRBJ1-2; TRBD1 is a possible D gene (6 bases). Germline loops: CDR1 SGHRS, CDR2 YFSETQ. V lost 0 bases and J lost 1, with 16 bases in between. CDR3 length: 17 residues. The CDR3 DNA reads as TGCGCCAGCAGCTTGGAAGGTCGGGGGGCAATTAACTATGGCTACACCTTC. Residues: CASSLEGRGAINYGYTF.

The chain has TRBV7-9 and TRBJ1-1; D gene uncertain. V was cut by 2 bases and J by 1 base, with 8 bases left in between. The CDR3 contains 14 residues. The germline V gene encodes CDR1 SEHNR and CDR2 FQNEAQ (reference sequence). The CDR3 region is CASSLIDENTEAFF. The CDR3 nucleotides read TGTGCCAGCAGCTTAATCGATGAGAACACTGAAGCTTTCTTT.

The chain recombines TRBV9 with TRBJ2-5, with no clear D. Germline CDR1 and CDR2: SGDLS and YYNGEE. CDR3 size: 14 residues. Trimming took 0 bases from V and 5 from J, leaving 11 bases between them. CDR3 in amino acids: CASSVDVRWETQYF. The CDR3 DNA is TGTGCCAGCAGCGTAGACGTGAGGTGGGAGACCCAGTACTTC. The full variable domain, in which reference TRBV9 and TRBJ2-5 provide the parts outside the CDR3, is DSGVTQTPKHLITATGQRVTLRCSPRSGDLSVYWYQQSLDQGLQFLIQYYNGEERAKGNILERFSAQQFPDLHSELNLSSLELGDSALYFCASSVDVRWETQYFGPGTRLLVL.

This clonotype appeared a few times. The CDR3 DNA follows: TGTGCCAGCAGCCCCTTCCGGTCCCGGTACAATGAGCAGTTCTTC. Translating it yields CASSPFRSRYNEQFF. The V and J genes are TRBV7-6 and TRBJ2-1, with D unresolved. CDR3 size: 15 residues. Germline-derived CDR1 and CDR2 are SGHVS and FNYEAQ. Trimming shortened V by 5 bases and J by 4 bases, and 15 bases separated the two germline ends. Full variable domain (outside the CDR3, taken from reference TRBV7-6 and TRBJ2-1): GAGVSQSPRYKVTKRGQDVALRCDPISGHVSLYWYRQALGQGPEFLTYFNYEAQQDKSGLPNDRFSAERPEGSISTLTIQRTEQRDSAMYRCASSPFRSRYNEQFFGPGTRLTVL.

This clonotype was recorded many times. The CDR3 region has the DNA TGTGCCAGCAGCCAAGATATAGGGATATTTGAAGCTTTCTTT. Protein product: CASSQDIGIFEAFF. This chain links TRBV3-1 with TRBJ1-1; D gene uncertain. Germline CDR1 LGHDT, CDR2 YNNKEL (reference sequence). This CDR3 has 14 amino acids. Trimming cost V 0 bases and J 7 bases, with 12 bases left between them.

This clonotype has ten or more counts. The chain recombines TRBV25-1 with TRBJ1-6; D not certain. The CDR3 is made up of 15 amino acids. Trimming took off 0 bases at V and 7 bases at J, with 10 bases between the two ends. CDR1 and CDR2 (germline): MGHDK, SYGVNS. In DNA, the CDR3 is TGTGCCAGCAGTGAATATTGGGAGCAAAATTCACCCCTCCACTTT. This translates into CASSEYWEQNSPLHF. Combining the CDR3 with reference TRBV25-1 and TRBJ1-6 gives the whole variable domain EADIYQTPRYLVIGTGKKITLECSQTMGHDKMYWYQQDPGMELHLIHYSYGVNSTEKGDLSSESTVSRIRTEHFPLTLESARPSHTSQYLCASSEYWEQNSPLHFGNGTRLTVT.

Only a few counts were recorded for this clonotype. The V and J genes are TRBV7-9 and TRBJ2-3; the D gene is possibly TRBD2 (7 bases). V lost 8 bases to trimming and J lost 3 bases, with 12 bases between them. Germline lookup yields CDR1 SEHNR and CDR2 FQNEAQ (reference sequence). The CDR3 contains 13 residues. CDR3 in amino acids: CASLGGLTDTQYF. CDR3 sequence (DNA): TGTGCCAGCCTGGGGGGGCTGACAGATACGCAGTATTTT.